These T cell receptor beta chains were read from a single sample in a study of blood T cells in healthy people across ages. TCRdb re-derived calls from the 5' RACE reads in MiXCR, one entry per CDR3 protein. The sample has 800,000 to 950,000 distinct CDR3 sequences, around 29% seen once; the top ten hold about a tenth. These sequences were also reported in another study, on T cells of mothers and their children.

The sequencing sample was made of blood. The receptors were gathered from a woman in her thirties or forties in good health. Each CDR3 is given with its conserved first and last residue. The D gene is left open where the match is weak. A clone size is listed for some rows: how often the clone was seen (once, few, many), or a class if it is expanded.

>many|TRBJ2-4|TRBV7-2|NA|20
TGTGCCAGCAGCTCAGACAGGCCAATCGGTTCGGCGTTAGCCAAAAACATTCAGTACTTC
CASSSDRPIGSALAKNIQYF
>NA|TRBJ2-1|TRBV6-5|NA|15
TGTGCCAGCAGTTACTCGACGAACTTGGGGCATGAGCAGTTCTTC
CASSYSTNLGHEQFF
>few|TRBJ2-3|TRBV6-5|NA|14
TGTGCCAGCAGTTACAGGGGGGGGACAGATACGCAGTATTTT
CASSYRGGTDTQYF
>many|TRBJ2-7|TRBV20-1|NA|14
TGCAGTGCACCTAGGGGGTCCCAAAGGGACGAGCAGTACTTC
CSAPRGSQRDEQYF
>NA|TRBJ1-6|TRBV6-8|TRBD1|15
TGTGCCTGCAGTGGACACAGGGGTTGTGATTCACCCCTCCACTTT
CACSGHRGCDSPLHF
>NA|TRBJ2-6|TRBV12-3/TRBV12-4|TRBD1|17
TGTGCCAGCACCCCGGGACAGGGAGAATCCGGGGCCAACGTCCTGACTTTC
CASTPGQGESGANVLTF
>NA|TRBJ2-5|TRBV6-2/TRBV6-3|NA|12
TGTGCCAGCAGGGTGATGCCGAGGGAGCAGTACTTC
CASRVMPREQYF
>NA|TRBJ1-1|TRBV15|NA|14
TGTGCCACCAGCAGAGGAAGGACGGGAGCTGAAGCTTTCTTT
CATSRGRTGAEAFF
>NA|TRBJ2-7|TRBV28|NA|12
TGTGCCAGCAGTAACAATATCTACGAGCAGTACTTC
CASSNNIYEQYF
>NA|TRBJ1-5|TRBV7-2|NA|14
TGTGCCAGCAGCTTAGTCGGTTTGTATCAGCCCCAGCATTTT
CASSLVGLYQPQHF
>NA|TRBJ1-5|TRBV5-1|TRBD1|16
TGCGCCAGCAGCGTCGATCCGGGACAGGGGGATCAGCCCCAGCATTTT
CASSVDPGQGDQPQHF
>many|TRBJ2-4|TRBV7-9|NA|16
TGTGCCAGCAGCTTAGTAGAGACAGGCCTAAAAAACATTCAGTACTTC
CASSLVETGLKNIQYF
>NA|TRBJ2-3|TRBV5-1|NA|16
TGCGCCAGCAGCTTGTGGTCGGGACAAAGCACAGATACGCAGTATTTT
CASSLWSGQSTDTQYF
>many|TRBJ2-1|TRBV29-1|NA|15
TGCAGCGCCCGGAACAGGCAAGGCACCTACAATGAGCAGTTCTTC
CSARNRQGTYNEQFF
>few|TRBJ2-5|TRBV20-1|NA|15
TGCAGTGCTAGCCTCCCGGCCTCAGGTGTGGAGACCCAGTACTTC
CSASLPASGVETQYF
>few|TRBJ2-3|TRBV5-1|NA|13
TGCGCCAGCAGCTCAAGAACTGAAGCCCCGCAGTATTTT
CASSSRTEAPQYF
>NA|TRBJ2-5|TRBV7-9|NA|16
TGTGCCACCAGTTGGTTAGCCGGCACTATTCAAGAGACCCAGTACTTC
CATSWLAGTIQETQYF
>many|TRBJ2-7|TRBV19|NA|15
TGTGCCAGTAGTAATGGGGGCACAGGGATCTACGAGCAGTACTTC
CASSNGGTGIYEQYF
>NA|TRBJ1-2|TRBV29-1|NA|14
TGCAGCGTTAACGGGGACCCAGCGACCTATGGCTACACCTTC
CSVNGDPATYGYTF
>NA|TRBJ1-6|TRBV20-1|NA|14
TGCAGTGCTGCGCAGAGCTCCTATAATTCACCCCTCCACTTT
CSAAQSSYNSPLHF
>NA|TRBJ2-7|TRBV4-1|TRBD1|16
TGCGCCAGCAGCCAAGGTCGGGGGACAGGCTCCTACGAGCAGTACTTC
CASSQGRGTGSYEQYF
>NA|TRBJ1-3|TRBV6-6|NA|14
TGTGCCAGCAGTTACTCGAACCCTGGAAACACCATATATTTT
CASSYSNPGNTIYF
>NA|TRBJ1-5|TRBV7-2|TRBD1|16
TGTGCCAGCAGCTTACAGACAGGGAAAATAAATCAGCCCCAGCATTTT
CASSLQTGKINQPQHF
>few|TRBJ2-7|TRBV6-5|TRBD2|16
TGTGCCAGCACTCAAAGGGACTACCCATCTGGGTACGAGCAGTACTTC
CASTQRDYPSGYEQYF
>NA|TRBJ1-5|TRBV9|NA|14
TGTGTCAGCAGCGTTGGAGATAGCAATCAGCCCCAGCATTTT
CVSSVGDSNQPQHF
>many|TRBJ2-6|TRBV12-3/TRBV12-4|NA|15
TGTGCCAGCTCCCCACAGATCTCTGGGGCCAACGTCCTGACTTTC
CASSPQISGANVLTF
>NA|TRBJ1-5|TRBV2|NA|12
TGTGCCAGCAGTAGGGAGGGACTGCCCCAGCATTTT
CASSREGLPQHF
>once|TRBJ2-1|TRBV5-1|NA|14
TGCGCCAGCAGCTTAGCGACATCCCACAATGAGCAGTTCTTC
CASSLATSHNEQFF
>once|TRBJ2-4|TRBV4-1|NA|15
TGCGCCAGCAGCAGGATCGGGACAGCCAAAAACATTCAGTACTTC
CASSRIGTAKNIQYF
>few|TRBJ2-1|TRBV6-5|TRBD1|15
TGTGCCAGCAGTTACCCCGGGACAGCGAGCAATGAGCAGTTCTTC
CASSYPGTASNEQFF
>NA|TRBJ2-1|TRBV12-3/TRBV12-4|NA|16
TGTGCCAGCAGTTCCCCCGGGTTCTCTCCGCGCAATGAGCAGTTCTTC
CASSSPGFSPRNEQFF
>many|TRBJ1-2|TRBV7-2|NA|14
TGTGCCAGCAGCTTAGCCCAGGGCAACTATGGCTACACCTTC
CASSLAQGNYGYTF
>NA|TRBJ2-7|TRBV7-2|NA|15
TGTGCCAGCAGCTCTTCCAGGGCCTACTCCTACGAGCAGTACTTC
CASSSSRAYSYEQYF
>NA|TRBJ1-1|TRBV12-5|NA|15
TGTGCTAGTGGTTTGGGAGGGTGGACAAACACTGAAGCTTTCTTT
CASGLGGWTNTEAFF
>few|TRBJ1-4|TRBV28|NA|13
TGTGCCAGCAACGTTGCAACTAATGAAAAACTGTTTTTT
CASNVATNEKLFF
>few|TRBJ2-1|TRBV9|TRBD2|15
TGTGCCAGCAGCGTAGAGAGCGGGGGGGCCAATGAGCAGTTCTTC
CASSVESGGANEQFF
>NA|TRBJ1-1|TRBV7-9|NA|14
TGTGCCAGCAGCCTCACCCAATTGAACACTGAAGCTTTCTTT
CASSLTQLNTEAFF
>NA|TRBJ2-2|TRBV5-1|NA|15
TGCGCCAGCAGCTTGGATACGGTGAACACCGGGGAGCTGTTTTTT
CASSLDTVNTGELFF
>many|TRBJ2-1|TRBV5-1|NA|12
TGCGCCAGCAGCCAATCCTACAATGAGCAGTTCTTC
CASSQSYNEQFF
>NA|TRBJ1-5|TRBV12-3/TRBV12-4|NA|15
TGTGCCAGCAGCGAGGGGACGGCCCCGGGTCAGCCCCAGCATTTT
CASSEGTAPGQPQHF
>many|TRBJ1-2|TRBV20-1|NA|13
TGCAGTGCTAGGTTTGGGGGGGACTATGGCTACACCTTC
CSARFGGDYGYTF
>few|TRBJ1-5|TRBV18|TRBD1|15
TGTGCCAGCTCACCGTCAGGGACAGGACATCAGCCCCAGCATTTT
CASSPSGTGHQPQHF
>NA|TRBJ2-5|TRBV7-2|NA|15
TGTGCCAGCCGGGTTACCGCTATGGGCCGGGAGACCCAGTACTTC
CASRVTAMGRETQYF
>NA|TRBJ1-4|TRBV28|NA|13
TGTGCCAGCGTCGGACCCGTAAATGAAAAACTGTTTTTT
CASVGPVNEKLFF
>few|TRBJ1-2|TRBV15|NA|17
TGTGCCACCAGCAGAGATTTCCCCGCCGGGGCTAACTATGGCTACACCTTC
CATSRDFPAGANYGYTF
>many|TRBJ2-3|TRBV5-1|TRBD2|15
TGCGCCAGCAGCTTTGGGACTAGCGGGGATGATACGCAGTATTTT
CASSFGTSGDDTQYF
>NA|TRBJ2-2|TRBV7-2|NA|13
TGTGCCAGCACCCCAGTAAATGCCGGGGAGCTGTTTTTT
CASTPVNAGELFF
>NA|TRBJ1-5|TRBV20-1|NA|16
TGCAGTGCTAGATATACAGGGTCAAGTATTCGGCAGTCCCAGCATTTT
CSARYTGSSIRQSQHF
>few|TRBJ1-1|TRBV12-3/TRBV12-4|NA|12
TGTGCCAGCAGCACGGAATGGACTGAAGCTTTCTTT
CASSTEWTEAFF
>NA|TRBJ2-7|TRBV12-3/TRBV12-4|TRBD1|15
TGTGCCAGCAGCCCATCCGGGACAGGGGGTTACGAGCAGTACTTC
CASSPSGTGGYEQYF
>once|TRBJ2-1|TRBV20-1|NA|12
TGCAGTGCGAGAGTCGGGGGCAATGAGCAGTTCTTC
CSARVGGNEQFF
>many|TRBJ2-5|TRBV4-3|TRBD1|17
TGCGCCAGCAGCCAAGAGGGGACAGGGGGCTTTCAAGAGACCCAGTACTTC
CASSQEGTGGFQETQYF